The sequence of this T cell receptor (beta chain) was determined in a study of cytomegalovirus exposure and HLA in healthy donors. Points from the study as a whole: In a later analysis, about 17,000 TCR beta sequences were associated with HLA alleles at 0.05 false discovery rate. Across donors, sequencing depth was assumed by presence/absence analyses to be roughly uniform. Rare sequences made up most TCRs, while some public TCRs were found in many donors.

With V trimmed by 8 bases and J by 8 bases, 6 bases remained unmatched. The CDR3 runs to 14 residues. Per the germline V gene, CDR1 is MNHEY and CDR2 is SVGAGI. Note on this clone: Antigen: not known.

The PCR used 60 Vbeta and 13 Jbeta primers. This table comes from immunoSEQ multiplex PCR, and its TCRdb copy is limited to in-frame clones, with some not included. The data show roughly 130,000 clones, with 79% seen just once and 2% to 2.5% held by the top ten. The chain couples TRBV6-5 to TRBJ1-6; 10 nucleotides agree with TRBD1. This receptor was identified in a man aged 18 to 29 in good health and CMV-seronegative. Sequenced sample: PBMCs. The CDR3 protein is CASGDRGTHSPLHF. The CDR3 DNA follows: TGTGCCAGCGGGGACAGGGGAACCCATTCACCCCTCCACTTT.